This T cell receptor beta chain came from a study of blood T cell repertoires in COVID-19. Looking at the study overall: Specimens from acute and convalescent COVID-19 originated in the United States, Italy and Spain. The analysed material was cDNA or gDNA that came from T cells, B-cell-depleted T cells, or PBMCs.

Per the study methods: Reference gene primers were amplified, and this amplification served to estimate nucleated cell counts. Using immunoSEQ multiplex PCR, the repertoire was profiled, and TCRdb retains in-frame clones only, with some absent. V and J calls and clone size follow that table, whereas D and trimming were derived from the DNA. Here the sample spans around 110,000 clones, around 80% being singletons. The V gene's germline CDR1 is GTSNPN and CDR2 SVGIG (reference sequence). V shed 0 bases and J shed 5 bases, with 7 bases lying between them. This CDR3 has 12 residues. Material for sequencing was peripheral blood. This sequence joins TRBV30 and TRBJ1-2; D call uncertain. This clonotype originated in a man aged 65-85 years with active or convalescent COVID-19. CDR3 DNA: TGTGCCTGGAGTGTTGCGGCTTATGGCTACACCTTC. Translated, it gives CAWSVAAYGYTF.